The clone carrying this T cell receptor beta chain came up many times. Antigen unknown. The library was built for alpha chains, so this beta chain is an off-target read and its size means little. The CDR3 is made up of 15 amino acids. Trimming pared 1 base from V and 3 bases from J, leaving 12 bases between. Germline V gene lookup returns CDR1 MGHDK and CDR2 SYGVNS. The record originates from a study of spatial heterogeneity in lung cancer. Study-wide findings and caveats: The study found that ubiquitous and regional expanded TCR counts tracked ubiquitous and regional nonsynonymous mutations, respectively. Higher tumor mutation counts went along with higher counts of expanded intratumoral alpha and beta TCRs.

One entry per CDR3 protein results from TCRdb running MiXCR on the 5' RACE reads. Of 15,000 to 20,000 distinct CDR3 sequences in the sample, approximately 9.7% were seen once. Time point in this sample: sample taken at primary tumor resection. The donor population consisted of under 75 patients with untreated, early-stage non-small cell lung cancer. Unsorted whole RNA from tumor, nontumor lung or frozen PBMC underwent sequencing. The V and J genes are TRBV25-1 and TRBJ1-1; D is uncertain. Material: lung tumor tissue, obtained at surgery. This clonotype originated in a female donor with early-stage non-small cell lung cancer. The CDR3 sequence: CASSESGGTYTEAFF. The CDR3 DNA is TGTGCCAGCAGTGAATCTGGCGGAACATACACTGAAGCTTTCTTT.